This T cell receptor beta chain was retrieved from a study of control samples from healthy donors and cancer patients. V shed 4 bases, J shed 3 bases, and the junction held 5 bases outside the gene matches. Looked up from germline, CDR1 is SGHKS and CDR2 is YYEKEE (reference sequence). The CDR3 spans 15 residues. This clone has a handful of counts. Sequencing was performed with immunoSEQ multiplex PCR; in TCRdb, only in-frame clones are kept and a portion is missing. The data hold roughly 170,000 clones, with around nine tenths observed a single time. V gene TRBV5-5 combines with J gene TRBJ2-2; 8 bases match TRBD1. This TCR derives from a woman aged 25 to 39 in good health. The sequenced material came from blood. CDR3 loop: CASSADRAHTGELFF. CDR3 coding DNA: TGTGCCAGCAGCGCGGACAGGGCACACACCGGGGAGCTGTTTTTT.